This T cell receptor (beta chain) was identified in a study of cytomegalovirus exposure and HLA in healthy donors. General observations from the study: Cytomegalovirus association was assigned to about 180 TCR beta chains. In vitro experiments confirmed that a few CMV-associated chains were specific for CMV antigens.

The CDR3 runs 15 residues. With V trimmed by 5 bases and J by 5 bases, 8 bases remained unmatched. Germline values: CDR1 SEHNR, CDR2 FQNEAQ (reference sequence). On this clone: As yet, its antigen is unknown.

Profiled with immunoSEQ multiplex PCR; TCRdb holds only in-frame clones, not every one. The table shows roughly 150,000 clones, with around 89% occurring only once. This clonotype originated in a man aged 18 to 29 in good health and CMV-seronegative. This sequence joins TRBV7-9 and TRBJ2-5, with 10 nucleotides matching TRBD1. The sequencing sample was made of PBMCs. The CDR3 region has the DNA TGTGCCAGCAGCCCTAGACAGGGGGCCGAGGAGACCCAGTACTTC. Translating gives CASSPRQGAEETQYF.